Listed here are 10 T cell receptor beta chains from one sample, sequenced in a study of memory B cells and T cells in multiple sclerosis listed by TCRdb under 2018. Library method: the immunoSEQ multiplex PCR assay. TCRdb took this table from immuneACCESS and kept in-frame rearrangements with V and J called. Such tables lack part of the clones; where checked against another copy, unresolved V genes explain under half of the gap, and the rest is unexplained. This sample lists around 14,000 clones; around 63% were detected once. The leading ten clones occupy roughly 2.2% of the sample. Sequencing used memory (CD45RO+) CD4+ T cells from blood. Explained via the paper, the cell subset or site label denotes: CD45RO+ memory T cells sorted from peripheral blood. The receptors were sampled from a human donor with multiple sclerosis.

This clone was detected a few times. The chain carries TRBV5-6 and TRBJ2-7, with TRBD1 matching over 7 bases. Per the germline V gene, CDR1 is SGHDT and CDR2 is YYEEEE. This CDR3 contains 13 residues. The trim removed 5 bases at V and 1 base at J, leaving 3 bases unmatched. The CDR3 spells CASRGDSSYEQYF. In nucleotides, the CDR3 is TGTGCCAGCAGGGGGGACAGTTCCTACGAGCAGTACTTC.

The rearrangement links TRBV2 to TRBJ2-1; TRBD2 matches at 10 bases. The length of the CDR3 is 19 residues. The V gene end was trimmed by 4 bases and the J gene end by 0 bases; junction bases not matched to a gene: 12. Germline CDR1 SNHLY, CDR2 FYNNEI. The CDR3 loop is CASSGVAGGPTNSYNEQFF. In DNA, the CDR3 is TGTGCCAGCAGTGGGGTAGCGGGGGGCCCTACTAACTCCTACAATGAGCAGTTCTTC. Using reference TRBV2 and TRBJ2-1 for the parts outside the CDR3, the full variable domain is EPEVTQTPSHQVTQMGQEVILRCVPISNHLYFYWYRQILGQKVEFLVSFYNNEISEKSEIFDDQFSVERPDGSNFTLKIRSTKLEDSAMYFCASSGVAGGPTNSYNEQFFGPGTRLTVL.

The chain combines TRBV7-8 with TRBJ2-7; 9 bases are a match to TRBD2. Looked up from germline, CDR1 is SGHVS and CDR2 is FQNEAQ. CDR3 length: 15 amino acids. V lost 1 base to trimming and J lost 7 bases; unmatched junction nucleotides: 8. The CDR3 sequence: CASSLVLRGGGEQYF. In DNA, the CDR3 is TGTGCCAGCAGCTTAGTATTGCGGGGGGGCGGTGAGCAGTACTTC.

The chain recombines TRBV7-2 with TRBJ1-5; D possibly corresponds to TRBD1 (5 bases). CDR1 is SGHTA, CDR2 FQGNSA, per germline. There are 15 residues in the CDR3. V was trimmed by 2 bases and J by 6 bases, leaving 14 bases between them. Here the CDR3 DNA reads TGTGCCAGCAGCTTAAAGATGGGGCGAGTTCAGCCCCAGCATTTT. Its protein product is CASSLKMGRVQPQHF.

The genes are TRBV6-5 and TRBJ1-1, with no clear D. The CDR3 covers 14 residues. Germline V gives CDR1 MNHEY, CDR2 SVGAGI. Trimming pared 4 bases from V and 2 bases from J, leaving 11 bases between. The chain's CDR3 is CASSLSGGNTEAFF. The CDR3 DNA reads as TGTGCCAGCAGTTTAAGCGGAGGTAACACTGAAGCTTTCTTT.

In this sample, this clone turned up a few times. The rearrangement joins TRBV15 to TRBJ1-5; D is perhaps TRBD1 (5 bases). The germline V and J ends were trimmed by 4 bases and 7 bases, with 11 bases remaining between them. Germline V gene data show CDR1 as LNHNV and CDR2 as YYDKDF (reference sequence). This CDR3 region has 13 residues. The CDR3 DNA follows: TGTGCCACCAGCAATGGGGCCGGGCAGCCCCAGCATTTT. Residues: CATSNGAGQPQHF.

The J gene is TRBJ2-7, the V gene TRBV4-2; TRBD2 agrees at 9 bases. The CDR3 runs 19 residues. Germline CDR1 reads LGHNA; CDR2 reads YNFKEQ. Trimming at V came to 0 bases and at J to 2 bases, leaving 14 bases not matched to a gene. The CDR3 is CASSQDRLAGAGNAYEQYF. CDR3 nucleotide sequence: TGTGCCAGCAGCCAAGATCGTTTAGCGGGGGCAGGGAATGCCTACGAGCAGTACTTC.

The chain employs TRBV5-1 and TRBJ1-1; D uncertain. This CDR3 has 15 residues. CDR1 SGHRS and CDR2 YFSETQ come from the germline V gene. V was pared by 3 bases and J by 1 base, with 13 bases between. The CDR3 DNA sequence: TGCGCCAGCAGCTCGACATCCGGAAGGAACACTGAAGCTTTCTTT. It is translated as CASSSTSGRNTEAFF.

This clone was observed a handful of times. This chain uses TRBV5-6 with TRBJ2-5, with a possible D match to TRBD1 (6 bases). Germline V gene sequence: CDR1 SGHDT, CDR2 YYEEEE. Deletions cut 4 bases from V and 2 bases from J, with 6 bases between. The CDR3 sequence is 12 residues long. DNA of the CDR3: TGTGCCAGCAGCGGGACACAAGAGACCCAGTACTTC. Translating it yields CASSGTQETQYF.

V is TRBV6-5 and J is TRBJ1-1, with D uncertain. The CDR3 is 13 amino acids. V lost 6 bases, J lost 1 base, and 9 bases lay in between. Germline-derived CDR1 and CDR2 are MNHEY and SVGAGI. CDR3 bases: TGTGCCAGCAGAATAACAGAGAACACTGAAGCTTTCTTT. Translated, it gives CASRITENTEAFF.